This T cell receptor beta chain was retrieved from a study of identical twins. TCRdb reprocessed the 5' RACE reads with MiXCR, giving one entry per CDR3 protein. The profile shows over 200,000 distinct CDR3 sequences, approximately 7.1% of them singletons. Looked up from germline, CDR1 is SGHVS and CDR2 is FNYEAQ. This CDR3 region has 16 residues. V was clipped by 1 base and J by 5 bases; unmatched bases: 8. The sample was also linked to a second study, of T cells expressing NK-cell markers.

The material sequenced was CD8+ T cells sorted from blood. The chain couples TRBV7-6 to TRBJ2-5; 9 nucleotides agree with TRBD2. This clonotype originated in a young woman in good health. The CDR3 coding sequence is TGTGCCAGCAGCTTAGTGTTGATAGCGGGGGACGAGACCCAGTACTTC. This codes for CASSLVLIAGDETQYF.